The present TCR beta chain was sequenced within a study of cytomegalovirus exposure and HLA in healthy donors listed by TCRdb under 2017. The study in broad terms: According to an earlier analysis of 587 of the donors, some 180 million T cells yielded some 110 million unique TCR beta sequences and about 300 Gb of sequence data. An early release covering just under 650 HLA-typed donors comprised 300 to 350 gigabases of sequencing data and 85 million to 100 million unique TCR sequences. Of the roughly 400 genotyped donors, about 84% fell in the genetic ancestry cluster associated with self-reported Caucasian donors. The aim of the study was to test whether cataloging public T cell receptors could identify signatures of past pathogen exposure. Using immunosequencing, the study profiled T cell repertoires from 640 or so subjects and related those repertoires to cytomegalovirus serostatus. Along with the approximately 700-subject first cohort, a separate validation cohort of 120 different subjects was used. To predict cytomegalovirus infection status, the study combined high-throughput TCR immunosequencing, statistical association of individual TCRs with disease status, and machine learning. A later analysis re-examined previously published TCR beta repertoires from roughly 720 donors and added high-resolution HLA genotyping to investigate patterns of TCR occurrence. In the later analysis, no new phenotypic data were used to find candidate immune exposures; instead, reliance was placed on TCR beta sequences and their occurrence across donors. An earlier analysis of a few hundred of the donors applied high-throughput TCR beta sequencing to assess whether each TCR beta V gene segment acted as functional or pseudogenic. Donor age, sex, ethnicity and CMV serostatus were compiled alongside the repertoire data. A later genetic analysis used genome-wide SNP genotypes for about 65% of the roughly 700 donors, treating that subset as a discovery cohort. All discovery cohort repertoires had been generated on a single sequencing platform. HLA typing included class I and class II loci at four-digit resolution. The number of donors typed differed by locus, with 629-630 for A, B, C, DRB1 and DQB1, roughly 520 for DQA1, 600 to 610 for DPA1, and approximately 470 for DPB1. Because of strong linkage in the cohort, roughly five DR-DQ haplotypes were treated as single units for association and clustering. Across around 400 genotyped donors of the cohort, an average of approximately 200,000 unique TCR beta nucleotide sequences per donor were sequenced, and roughly 18% of those sequences were non-productive. Results the study describes overall, beyond this receptor: In a later analysis, most CMV-associated TCR beta chains were found to appear HLA-restricted, with HLA associations seemingly driven largely by CMV exposure. Across donors, most TCR sequences were observed very rarely, whereas some public TCRs were present in many individuals. According to the authors, the approach could potentially be generalized to other disease states and immunological phenotypes. A later analysis found that TCR association rates varied across HLA loci, with DRB1 alleles showing the most associated TCRs and HLA-C alleles the fewest. In an earlier analysis of some 540 of the donors, most TCR beta V segments appeared in productive rearrangements about 90% or about 30% of the time, broadly matching IMGT annotations. CMV serostatus was the only immune exposure information available for the cohort. Linkage disequilibrium might explain the correlated functional status among segregating V segments, but an unknown experimental factor could not be ruled out. In vitro tests confirmed that a few of the cytomegalovirus-associated TCR beta chains recognize cytomegalovirus antigens. Because some donors lacked HLA typing at each locus, the association tests relied only on the typed subset. A later genetic analysis reported fewer N-insertions in productive TCRs among donors in an Asian-associated ancestry cluster than the approximately 700-donor mean. In a later analysis, around 17,000 TCR beta sequences were associated with specific HLA alleles at a false discovery rate of 0.05. Compared with equally common non-associated chains, HLA-associated TCR beta chains in a later analysis were more clonally expanded and had lower generation probabilities. Because the 87-base-pair reads could not distinguish some IMGT-functional V segments, including TRBV6-2 and TRBV6-3, those segments were excluded. In a later analysis, several top co-occurrence clusters were reported to appear linked to parvovirus B19, influenza, CMV and Epstein-Barr virus. Because counts were too low, some 16 rarely observed V segments, including chromosome 9 orphons, were excluded from the earlier analysis of a few hundred of the donors. A further reported finding was that TCR beta sequences accurately predicted the HLA-A and HLA-B alleles for most subjects in the first cohort. A cluster of highly shared sequence variants was judged likely to be a technical artifact of the sequencing pipeline. Assigning TCR associations to individual alleles was difficult when HLA alleles, especially DR and DQ, strongly co-occurred. The study gave a list of 150 to 200 TCR beta chains associated with cytomegalovirus. A later genetic analysis associated a missense DCLRE1C variant with V-gene and J-gene trimming of TCR beta chains, and an independent cohort replicated the association. In this cohort, only TCR beta chains were sequenced, and detectable features were limited by the absence of alpha or paired-chain data. The classifier was reported to diagnose cytomegalovirus status with high specificity and sensitivity in both the original and validation cohorts. Presence/absence analyses assumed roughly uniform sequencing depth across donors, an assumption that may not hold.

The cohort comprised 666 healthy bone marrow donors. All cohort members were sampled while nominally healthy, although unrecorded immune exposures were likely present. The donor was CMV seronegative and was included in the group of a few hundred seronegative cohort members. A peripheral blood sample was collected from each donor, and TCR beta sequencing was performed on peripheral blood mononuclear cells. The Qiagen DNeasy Blood Extraction Kit was used to extract genomic DNA from the blood cell samples. In the case of this clone: The clone's antigen remains unknown. No clone much larger than this one lies a single base away; base qualities are absent.

The CDR3 measures 13 amino acids from cysteine to phenylalanine. The retained sequence is limited to the CDR3, 39 bases, with the frame set at the first base. V drops 6 bases and J drops 9 bases, leaving 15 bases in between. CDR1 and CDR2 are read off the germline V gene as MDHEN and SYDVKM. Libraries were built with the immunoSEQ multiplex PCR assay. For the multiplex PCR, a mixture combining 60 forward primers for TCR Vbeta segments and 13 reverse primers for TCR Jbeta segments was used. A multiplex PCR assay on genomic DNA amplified the CDR3 region of rearranged TCR beta genes. On the Illumina HiSeq System, the amplified TCR beta libraries were sequenced as 87-base-pair reads. Regarding the original processing steps: Across the 670 or so repertoires, a later analysis counted 80 million or so unique TCR beta chains, about 10 million of which were shared by at least two donors. To remove PCR and sequencing errors, raw reads were error-corrected and collapsed into unique sequences using a nearest-neighbor algorithm that merged closely related sequences. Alignment of CDR3 sequences to IMGT reference sequences was used to assign V, D and J gene segments. For a sequence to be retained, a match of at least six nucleotides to both a V gene segment and a J gene segment was required. Rearrangements were called productive when the CDR3 lacked stop codons and stayed in frame with V and J; all others were non-productive. CDR3 was defined according to IMGT convention as the region running from the second conserved V-encoded cysteine to the conserved J-encoded phenylalanine. The earlier analysis of a few hundred of the donors excluded any sequence lacking an unambiguous match to a single V gene segment. An earlier analysis of roughly 590 of the donors called V segments functional above 56.7% productive rearrangements and segregating when the between-donor standard deviation exceeded 5%. A statistical classification framework was built for diagnosing cytomegalovirus status from the catalog of TCR beta chain sequences. In a later analysis, V and J genes were assigned by comparing TCR nucleotide sequences against IMGT/GENE-DB human TR gene sequences. The TCRdist pipeline was used in a later analysis to assign CDR3 sequences and most-parsimonious VDJ recombination scenarios. A later analysis defined each TCR beta chain by its CDR3 amino acid sequence plus V-gene family, and excluded reads lacking a unique V-gene family. As a way to deal with suspected cross-contamination and a sequencing artifact, a later analysis dropped 450 to 600 nucleotide sequences that were highly shared and had low generation probability. A later analysis calculated a clonal expansion index for each public chain from normalized within-repertoire ranks of inferred template counts. In a later analysis, generation probabilities were computed using a VDJ recombination model fitted to out-of-frame rearrangements, and the results were checked against IGoR. A later analysis scored TCR-TCR, TCR-HLA and TCR-CMV co-occurrence with hypergeometric tests, applying a repertoire-size bias correction to TCR pairs. A later analysis estimated false discovery rates by permuting HLA or CMV assignments 20 times. A later analysis grouped co-occurring TCRs with DBSCAN, adding TCRdist sequence similarity when clustering within HLA-allele-positive subsets. Repertoires with fewer than 30,000 or more than 120,000 public chains, plus five repertoires with anomalous nucleotide sharing, were excluded from co-occurrence clustering. TCRdb limited this immuneACCESS table to in-frame rearrangements with V and J called. A share of clones is missing; checked studies link under half to unresolved V genes, and the rest is unexplained. V and J calls plus clone size are reproduced from that table; the DNA served to infer D and trimming. Present in this sample are 100,000 or so clones, about 81% of which were seen just once. The ten largest clones capture more than 1.4% of the sample.

The chain is assembled from TRBV28 and TRBJ2-1; confidence is insufficient to name the D gene. The sequence came from a man in his forties in good health and CMV-seronegative. Sequencing used PBMCs. The DNA is as follows: TGTGCCAGCAGCCCCCAGGAAAAAACTGAGCAGTTCTTC. Its translation reads: CASSPQEKTEQFF. Outside the CDR3, residues come from the reference TRBV28 and TRBJ2-1 proteins, so the full variable domain is: DVKVTQSSRYLVKRTGEKVFLECVQDMDHENMFWYRQDPGLGLRLIYFSYDVKMKEKGDIPEGYSVSREKKERFSLILESASTNQTSMYLCASSPQEKTEQFFGPGTRLTVL.